These 32 T cell receptor beta chains came from one sample sequenced in a study of T-cell reconstitution after alpha-beta-depleted transplantation in children. Unique molecular identifiers were built into the TCRbeta library. TCRdb called the PCR reads again in MiXCR, with one record for every CDR3 protein. Of fewer than 550,000 distinct CDR3 sequences in the sample, about a tenth were seen once. The sequenced sample was PBMCs from the stem cell graft donor, obtained from the stem cell graft. All receptors come from a human donor who donated a stem cell graft to a child with acute myeloid leukemia.

CDR3 DNA sequence: TGTGCCAGCAGCCCACGGGACAGGGAAGAGACCCAGTACTTC. This gives the protein CASSPRDREETQYF. The chain couples TRBV11-1 to TRBJ2-5; 9 bases align to TRBD1. The germline V gene has CDR1 SGHAT and CDR2 FQDESV (reference sequence). The J segment lost 3 bases and the V segment lost 5 bases, leaving 4 bases of the junction unmatched. This CDR3 contains 14 residues.

The chain uses TRBV6-2 or TRBV6-3 and TRBJ2-1, with D tentatively TRBD1 or TRBD2 (5 bases each). Trimming stripped 8 bases from V and 5 bases from J, with 16 bases between. Germline CDR1 and CDR2: MNHEY and SVGEGT. The CDR3 is 14 amino acids. Written as DNA, the CDR3 is TGTGCCAGCGATAACCCGGGGCGGCACAATGAGCAGTTCTTC. This codes for CASDNPGRHNEQFF.

There are a few counts of this clonotype. V usage is TRBV12-3 or TRBV12-4 and J usage is TRBJ1-5, with TRBD1 as a possible D gene (6 bases). Trimming shortened V by 7 bases and J by 0 bases, and 19 bases separated the two germline ends. CDR3 length equals 17 residues. The chain's CDR3 is CASTRQANDYSNQPQHF. Here the CDR3 DNA reads TGTGCCAGCACCCGACAGGCCAATGACTATAGCAATCAGCCCCAGCATTTT.

This clonotype showed up just a few times. The chain uses TRBV5-1 and TRBJ2-7; 9 nucleotides line up with TRBD1. The CDR3 spans 14 residues. CDR1 and CDR2 from the germline V gene are SGHRS and YFSETQ. The trim removed 6 bases at V and 3 bases at J, leaving 7 bases unmatched. CDR3 sequence: CASNTGTGYYEQYF. The CDR3 DNA sequence: TGCGCCAGCAACACCGGGACAGGGTACTACGAGCAGTACTTC. The entire variable domain, with the rest obtained from reference TRBV5-1 and TRBJ2-7, is as follows: KAGVTQTPRYLIKTRGQQVTLSCSPISGHRSVSWYQQTPGQGLQFLFEYFSETQRNKGNFPGRFSGRQFSNSRSEMNVSTLELGDSALYLCASNTGTGYYEQYFGPGTRLTVT.

The table lists this clonotype with many counts. The chain combines TRBV29-1 with TRBJ1-5, with D maybe TRBD1 (5 bases). V lost 7 bases to trimming and J lost 4 bases, with 8 bases between them. This CDR3 is built from 11 residues. CDR1 is SQVTM and CDR2 is ANQGSEA in the germline V gene. The CDR3 sequence is CSARGNQPQHF. In nucleotides, the CDR3 is TGCAGCGCGAGGGGTAATCAGCCCCAGCATTTT.

This clonotype was seen a handful of times. The chain links TRBV7-8 to TRBJ2-5, with TRBD2 as a possible D gene (6 bases). The V gene lost 5 bases and the J gene lost 0 bases, with 16 bases spanning the gap. The CDR3 is made up of 16 amino acids. Germline CDR1 reads SGHVS; CDR2 reads FQNEAQ. CDR3 protein: CASSPQTSSYQETQYF. The CDR3 coding sequence is TGTGCCAGCAGCCCCCAGACTAGTTCTTACCAAGAGACCCAGTACTTC.

This chain uses TRBV11-2 with TRBJ2-7; 8 bases fit TRBD1. V trimming: 4 bases; J trimming: 3 bases; junction bases outside the gene matches: 11. The germline V gene encodes CDR1 SGHAT and CDR2 FQNNGV. The CDR3 runs to 16 residues. As DNA, the CDR3 is TGTGCCAGCAGCTCCCCTGTGGGACAGGCTTTCTACGAGCAGTACTTC. This codes for CASSSPVGQAFYEQYF.

The rearrangement joins TRBV20-1 to TRBJ2-1; 10 bases match TRBD2. Trimming took 3 bases from V and 7 from J; bases not matched to a gene: 9. The CDR3 has 15 residues. From germline, CDR1 is DFQATT and CDR2 SNEGSKA (reference sequence). The CDR3, as DNA: TGCAGTGCTAGTGGGGCTAGCGGGGGAGGTAATGAGCAGTTCTTC. It codes for CSASGASGGGNEQFF.

V usage is TRBV6-1 and J usage is TRBJ2-1, with 8 bases that match TRBD1. CDR3 length equals 15 residues. Germline CDR1 MNHNS, CDR2 SASEGT. J gave up 4 bases and V 2 bases, and 4 bases lay outside the gene matches. The CDR3 protein is CASSERQGAYNEQFF. The DNA for the CDR3 is TGTGCCAGCAGTGAACGGCAGGGGGCTTACAATGAGCAGTTCTTC.

V and J are TRBV3-1 and TRBJ2-1; D remains ambiguous. The germline gives CDR1 LGHDT, CDR2 YNNKEL (reference sequence). The CDR3 is 12 amino acids. V was clipped by 4 bases and J by 6 bases, with 7 bases between them. CDR3 residues: CASSPRFNEQFF. The CDR3, as DNA: TGTGCCAGCAGCCCTAGATTCAATGAGCAGTTCTTC.

CDR3 in amino acids: CSVLGDTQYF. The CDR3 bases are TGCAGCGTACTCGGAGATACGCAGTATTTT. The chain recombines TRBV29-1 with TRBJ2-3; no clear D. CDR1 is SQVTM and CDR2 is ANQGSEA in the germline V gene. The CDR3 contains 10 residues. V was cut by 6 bases and J by 5 bases, with 6 bases left in between.

This chain connects TRBV18 to TRBJ2-3; the match to TRBD1 covers 7 bases. CDR1 KGHSH and CDR2 LQKENI come from the germline V gene. This CDR3 spans 17 amino acids. V trimming: 3 bases; J trimming: 4 bases; junction bases outside the gene matches: 13. The CDR3 spells CASSPNRPGQLPDTQYF. In nucleotides, the CDR3 is TGTGCCAGCTCACCCAACCGACCGGGACAGCTCCCAGATACGCAGTATTTT.

The sample holds a few counts of this clonotype. The rearrangement joins TRBV5-1 to TRBJ1-5, with D tentatively TRBD1 (5 bases). V lost 0 bases to trimming and J lost 4 bases, with 11 bases between them. This CDR3 is 15 amino acids long. Per germline, CDR1 SGHRS and CDR2 YFSETQ. CDR3 loop: CASSLGGTGNQPQHF. CDR3 bases: TGCGCCAGCAGCTTGGGCGGGACTGGGAATCAGCCCCAGCATTTT. The variable domain in full, completed from reference TRBV5-1 and TRBJ1-5, reads KAGVTQTPRYLIKTRGQQVTLSCSPISGHRSVSWYQQTPGQGLQFLFEYFSETQRNKGNFPGRFSGRQFSNSRSEMNVSTLELGDSALYLCASSLGGTGNQPQHFGDGTRLSIL.

This clonotype was recorded a few times. This rearrangement joins TRBV15 to TRBJ1-4; D ambiguous. CDR1 and CDR2 from the germline V gene are LNHNV and YYDKDF (reference sequence). This CDR3 has 14 residues. Trimming took 1 base from V and 7 from J, leaving 10 bases between them. In DNA form, the CDR3 reads TGTGCCACCAGCAGAGCATCCAGAGGTGAAAAACTGTTTTTT. Translating gives CATSRASRGEKLFF.

This clonotype was recorded many times. This rearrangement joins TRBV7-9 to TRBJ1-4, with no clear D. V gave up 3 bases and J gave up 0 bases, with 5 bases separating them. Germline V gives CDR1 SEHNR, CDR2 FQNEAQ (reference sequence). CDR3 length: 14 residues. The chain's CDR3 is CASSFGATNEKLFF. The CDR3 DNA reads as TGTGCCAGCAGCTTCGGGGCAACTAATGAAAAACTGTTTTTT.

CDR3 DNA sequence: TGTGCCAGTAGTATAGAGCGGGGGATGGCAGATACGCAGTATTTT. It codes for CASSIERGMADTQYF. The chain recombines TRBV19 with TRBJ2-3; 7 nucleotides match TRBD2. CDR3 length: 15 amino acids. In germline, CDR1 is LNHDA, CDR2 SQIVND (reference sequence). After removal of 0 bases from V and 4 bases from J, the junction contained 4 bases not matched to a gene.

This clonotype was observed a handful of times. The chain carries TRBV18 and TRBJ2-1; unclear D gene. Germline V gene sequence: CDR1 KGHSH, CDR2 LQKENI. This CDR3 comprises 13 residues. V dropped 4 bases and J dropped 5 bases, with 9 bases sitting between them. The CDR3 sequence is CASSQSYDNEQFF. Here the CDR3 DNA reads TGTGCCAGCTCACAGTCATATGACAATGAGCAGTTCTTC.

This clonotype was seen at least ten times. This chain links TRBV5-1 with TRBJ2-5; 10 bases agree with TRBD1. In germline, CDR1 is SGHRS, CDR2 YFSETQ. The trim removed 0 bases at V and 7 bases at J, leaving 6 bases unmatched. This CDR3 is built from 15 residues. The DNA of the CDR3 is TGCGCCAGCAGCTTGGTTGGGACAGGGGCCATGACCCAGTACTTC. Translation: CASSLVGTGAMTQYF.

This clonotype was picked up a small number of times. The rearrangement uses TRBV7-9 and TRBJ2-5; 10 nucleotides agree with TRBD2. Germline trimming cut 6 bases from V and 4 bases from J; bases unmatched to any gene: 11. This CDR3 comprises 16 residues. Germline CDR1 is SEHNR and CDR2 is FQNEAQ (reference sequence). CDR3 DNA sequence: TGTGCCAGCAGGAGAGAGGGAGCGGGGGGGCCAGAGACCCAGTACTTC. Protein: CASRREGAGGPETQYF.

The chain couples TRBV7-3 to TRBJ2-2, with D tentatively TRBD1 (5 bases). V dropped 5 bases and J dropped 7 bases, with 11 bases sitting between them. This CDR3 spans 13 amino acids. The germline V gene encodes CDR1 SGHTA and CDR2 FQGTGA. In DNA, the CDR3 is TGTGCCAGCAGCGCTACCAGGGACGGGGAGCTGTTTTTT. Translating it yields CASSATRDGELFF.

The chain is built from TRBV7-2 and TRBJ2-5; no definite D call. V gave up 5 bases and J gave up 5 bases, with 12 bases separating them. The CDR3 sequence is 13 residues long. The germline gives CDR1 SGHTA, CDR2 FQGNSA. CDR3 coding DNA: TGTGCCAGCAGCACAGCTAAGAGGGAGACCCAGTACTTC. Its translation: CASSTAKRETQYF.

This clonotype was seen a few times. The V call is TRBV12-3 or TRBV12-4, the J call TRBJ2-4, with 13 bases lining up with TRBD2. V trimming: 6 bases; J trimming: 1 base; junction bases outside the gene matches: 9. The CDR3 runs 18 residues. The CDR3 is CASRPGTSGVGAKNIQYF. The CDR3, as DNA: TGTGCCAGCAGACCGGGGACTAGCGGGGTTGGGGCCAAAAACATTCAGTACTTC.

This clonotype showed up just a few times. This chain uses TRBV5-1 with TRBJ2-1; 15 nucleotides agree with TRBD2. The CDR3 is 16 residues long. Germline CDR1 reads SGHRS; CDR2 reads YFSETQ. Germline trimming cut 3 bases from V and 10 bases from J; bases unmatched to any gene: 8. CDR3 sequence (DNA): TGCGCCAGCAGCTCGGGACTAGCGGGAGGCCGGGAGGAGCAGTTCTTC. This codes for CASSSGLAGGREEQFF.

This clonotype was observed a handful of times. The chain couples TRBV11-2 to TRBJ1-2; D is unclear. Germline V gene sequence: CDR1 SGHAT, CDR2 FQNNGV. The CDR3 extends over 12 amino acids. V lost 0 bases and J 8 bases, leaving 7 bases between the germline ends. The CDR3 is CASSLERAGYTF. The DNA of the CDR3 is TGTGCCAGCAGCTTAGAGCGTGCCGGCTACACCTTC. Based on the CDR3 plus reference TRBV11-2 and TRBJ1-2, the full variable domain is EAGVAQSPRYKIIEKRQSVAFWCNPISGHATLYWYQQILGQGPKLLIQFQNNGVVDDSQLPKDRFSAERLKGVDSTLKIQPAKLEDSAVYLCASSLERAGYTFGSGTRLTVV.

This clonotype has only a few counts. Mismatch with germline at one junction end may stem from a read error. The chain recombines TRBV29-1 with TRBJ2-6, with D possibly being TRBD1 (5 bases). The CDR3 consists of 12 residues. The V gene's germline CDR1 is SQVTM and CDR2 ANQGSEA. The CDR3 sequence: CSVVTGANGLTF. Written as DNA, the CDR3 is TGCAGCGTTGTAACTGGGGCCAACGGCCTGACTTTC.

The rearrangement joins TRBV15 to TRBJ1-5; D remains ambiguous. V was pared by 8 bases and J by 2 bases, with 7 bases between. This CDR3 contains 12 residues. Germline V gene lookup returns CDR1 LNHNV and CDR2 YYDKDF (reference sequence). For the CDR3, the DNA is TGTGCCACCGGCCAGGGCAATCAGCCCCAGCATTTT. Its translation: CATGQGNQPQHF.

This clonotype came up a few times. The chain couples TRBV11-2 to TRBJ2-3; D possibly corresponds to TRBD1 (5 bases). In germline, CDR1 is SGHAT, CDR2 FQNNGV. The CDR3 is 15 residues long. Trimming cost V 0 bases and J 2 bases, with 9 bases left between them. The CDR3 DNA reads TGTGCCAGCAGCTTAGATGGACACCCCACAGATACGCAGTATTTT. This encodes CASSLDGHPTDTQYF.

This clonotype appeared many times. V usage is TRBV7-2 and J usage is TRBJ2-3; 13 bases are a match to TRBD2. This CDR3 is built from 15 residues. With V trimmed by 5 bases and J by 6 bases, 5 bases remained unmatched. Germline CDR1 SGHTA, CDR2 FQGNSA. CDR3 sequence reads: CASSSQTSGRDTQYF. The CDR3 DNA sequence: TGTGCCAGCAGCAGCCAGACTAGCGGGAGGGATACGCAGTATTTT.

The sample holds a few counts of this clonotype. The J gene is TRBJ2-3, the V gene TRBV6-1; 10 bases agree with TRBD2. Trimming took 6 bases from V and 3 from J; bases not matched to a gene: 6. This CDR3 has 15 residues. Germline V lookup: CDR1 MNHNS, CDR2 SASEGT. The CDR3 spells CASRGIAGGTDTQYF. For the CDR3, the DNA is TGTGCCAGCAGAGGAATAGCGGGAGGTACAGATACGCAGTATTTT.

A few counts support this clonotype. This chain links TRBV12-3 or TRBV12-4 with TRBJ2-1; 11 nucleotides align to TRBD2. Trimming took 6 bases from V and 8 from J; bases not matched to a gene: 9. CDR3 size: 15 residues. The CDR3 DNA sequence: TGTGCCAGCAGCCTGACTAGCGGGATGTTTTATGAGCAGTTCTTC. Amino acids: CASSLTSGMFYEQFF.

This clonotype was observed at least ten times. J is TRBJ2-7 and V is TRBV11-1; 8 nucleotides match TRBD2. Germline assignment: CDR1 SGHAT and CDR2 FQDESV (reference sequence). This CDR3 is 15 amino acids long. J was trimmed by 4 bases and V by 3 bases; bases with no gene match: 8. CDR3 region: CASSFVSGKLYEQYF. CDR3 nucleotides: TGTGCCAGCAGCTTCGTTAGCGGGAAACTTTACGAGCAGTACTTC.

This clonotype was counted a few times. The chain uses TRBV5-8 and TRBJ1-2, with no clear D. V lost 7 bases, J lost 3 bases, and 10 bases lay in between. The CDR3 is made up of 12 amino acids. Germline V gene sequence: CDR1 SGHTS, CDR2 YDEGEE. The CDR3 loop is CASGEVDYGYTF. The CDR3 coding sequence is TGTGCCAGCGGTGAGGTGGACTATGGCTACACCTTC. Combining the CDR3 with reference TRBV5-8 and TRBJ1-2 gives the whole variable domain EAGVTQSPTHLIKTRGQQATLRCSPISGHTSVYWYQQALGLGLQFLLWYDEGEERNRGNFPPRFSGRQFPNYSSELNVNALELEDSALYLCASGEVDYGYTFGSGTRLTVV.